Presented here are 20 T cell receptor beta chains from one specimen sequenced in a study of blood T cell repertoires in COVID-19. Using immunoSEQ multiplex PCR, the repertoire was profiled, and TCRdb retains in-frame clones only, with some absent. This table has approximately 310,000 clones, around 87% appearing once. The sequenced sample was peripheral blood. The receptors shown here come from a man aged 50-60 years with active or convalescent COVID-19.

This chain links TRBV7-9 with TRBJ1-1; D possibly corresponds to TRBD1 (5 bases). The germline V and J ends were trimmed by 2 bases and 5 bases, with 12 bases remaining between them. Germline-derived CDR1 and CDR2 are SEHNR and FQNEAQ (reference sequence). The CDR3 runs 14 residues. This chain's CDR3 is CASSLSQGWTEAFF. CDR3 nucleotides: TGTGCCAGCAGCTTAAGTCAGGGCTGGACTGAAGCTTTCTTT.

This chain connects TRBV19 to TRBJ2-5; unclear D gene. The CDR3 has 12 residues. Germline assignment: CDR1 LNHDA and CDR2 SQIVND (reference sequence). V shed 5 bases and J shed 4 bases, with 8 bases lying between them. The CDR3 is CASSESRETQYF. For the CDR3, the DNA is TGTGCCAGTAGTGAGTCGCGAGAGACCCAGTACTTC.

The chain has TRBV1 and TRBJ1-5; TRBD1, as called in the table, went unchecked against the DNA. TRBV1 is termed a pseudogene. The CDR3 is 14 amino acids. CDR3: CTSSQDMADQPQHF. The DNA for the CDR3 is TGCACCAGCAGCCAAGATATGGCCGATCAGCCCCAGCATTTT.

The V call is TRBV6-6, the J call TRBJ1-2; the D gene is possibly TRBD1 (6 bases). V shed 4 bases and J shed 8 bases, with 14 bases lying between them. From germline, CDR1 is MNHNY and CDR2 SVGAGI (reference sequence). The CDR3 runs 13 residues. The CDR3 protein is CASSFLGADGYTF. CDR3 coding DNA: TGTGCCAGCAGTTTCCTGGGGGCTGACGGCTACACCTTC.

CDR3 nucleotide sequence: TGTGCCAGCAGTTACGGCGGGACAGGGGAACTTACAGCTTTCTTT. As protein: CASSYGGTGELTAFF. The V gene is TRBV6-5, the J gene TRBJ1-1; 10 bases map to TRBD1. The junction had 10 bases not matched to a gene; V was cut back by 2 bases and J by 10 bases. Germline assignment: CDR1 MNHEY and CDR2 SVGAGI. The CDR3 extends over 15 amino acids.

This chain links TRBV10-3 with TRBJ2-7, with 7 bases lining up with TRBD1. CDR3 length equals 14 residues. Germline loops: CDR1 ENHRY, CDR2 SYGVKD. The junction had 8 bases not matched to a gene; V was cut back by 4 bases and J by 5 bases. CDR3 sequence (DNA): TGTGCCATCAGTGGACGACAGGGAAGGAACGAGCAGTACTTC. It translates to CAISGRQGRNEQYF.

This clone turned up a few times. This chain uses TRBV6-5 with TRBJ2-7; D might be TRBD1 (6 bases). Per the germline V gene, CDR1 is MNHEY and CDR2 is SVGAGI. Trimming stripped 6 bases from V and 1 base from J, with 13 bases between. CDR3 length: 14 amino acids. Written as DNA, the CDR3 is TGTGCCAGCAGGGTGGACAGAGCTTCCTACGAGCAGTACTTC. This sequence encodes CASRVDRASYEQYF.

This sequence joins TRBV28 and TRBJ2-3, with 9 bases fitting TRBD1. Unmatched junction bases numbered 7, after V lost 8 bases and J lost 1 base. Germline lookup yields CDR1 MDHEN and CDR2 SYDVKM. This CDR3 has 15 residues. Here the CDR3 reads CASVQGALGTDTQYF. As DNA, the CDR3 is TGTGCCAGCGTACAGGGGGCGTTGGGCACAGATACGCAGTATTTT.

A remark on this clone: Distinct nucleotide sequences in the sample also encode this CDR3. This chain uses TRBV9 with TRBJ1-2; 7 bases line up with TRBD1. V shed 5 bases and J 0 bases; nucleotides not matched to a gene: 4. Per germline, CDR1 SGDLS and CDR2 YYNGEE. The CDR3 runs 14 residues. CDR3 residues: CASSADRSNYGYTF. The DNA for the CDR3 is TGTGCCAGCAGTGCGGACAGGTCTAACTATGGCTACACCTTC.

This chain connects TRBV7-3 to TRBJ2-1; D possibly corresponds to TRBD1 (6 bases). The V gene's germline CDR1 is SGHTA and CDR2 FQGTGA. The CDR3 is 12 amino acids. V shed 3 bases and J shed 8 bases, with 8 bases lying between them. This CDR3 reads CASSFPGDEQFF. CDR3 nucleotides: TGTGCCAGCAGCTTCCCAGGGGATGAGCAGTTCTTC. The full variable domain, in which reference TRBV7-3 and TRBJ2-1 provide the parts outside the CDR3, is GAGVSQTPSNKVTEKGKYVELRCDPISGHTALYWYRQSLGQGPEFLIYFQGTGAADDSGLPNDRFFAVRPEGSVSTLKIQRTERGDSAVYLCASSFPGDEQFFGPGTRLTVL.

The rearrangement uses TRBV30 and TRBJ1-3, with 10 bases identical to TRBD1. The germline V gene encodes CDR1 GTSNPN and CDR2 SVGIG (reference sequence). J lost 5 bases, V lost 2 bases, and 6 bases had no gene match. The CDR3 is 15 amino acids. The CDR3 loop reads CAWSRDRGTRNTIYF. In nucleotides, the CDR3 is TGTGCCTGGAGTCGGGACAGGGGTACAAGAAACACCATATATTTT.

This rearrangement joins TRBV28 to TRBJ2-7; D is ambiguous. The V gene lost 6 bases and the J gene lost 0 bases, with 9 bases spanning the gap. CDR1 MDHEN and CDR2 SYDVKM come from the germline V gene. The CDR3 has 13 amino acids. The CDR3 reads CASRDPGSYEQYF. The CDR3 region has the DNA TGTGCCAGCAGAGATCCGGGCTCCTACGAGCAGTACTTC.

This clone appeared a single time. This chain joins TRBV9 and TRBJ1-2; 9 nucleotides line up with TRBD1. J gave up 4 bases and V 0 bases, and 7 bases lay outside the gene matches. CDR3 size: 16 residues. Germline assignment: CDR1 SGDLS and CDR2 YYNGEE. CDR3 bases: TGTGCCAGCAGCGTAGAATCGACAGGGGGTGCCTATGGCTACACCTTC. Amino acids: CASSVESTGGAYGYTF.

This chain links TRBV4-1 with TRBJ1-1; unclear D gene. The CDR3 is made up of 14 amino acids. V was pared by 4 bases and J by 2 bases, with 11 bases between. CDR1 is MGHRA, CDR2 YSYEKL, per germline. CDR3 sequence: CASSPEEQNTEAFF. The CDR3 nucleotides are TGCGCCAGCAGCCCCGAAGAGCAAAACACTGAAGCTTTCTTT.

This chain links TRBV15 with TRBJ2-7, with TRBD2 matching over 9 bases. CDR1 is LNHNV, CDR2 YYDKDF, per germline (reference sequence). The ends lost 0 bases at V and 4 bases at J; junction bases unmatched: 16. The CDR3 length is 19 residues. Here the CDR3 reads CATSRERWREGLPDYEQYF. In DNA, the CDR3 is TGTGCCACCAGCAGAGAGCGGTGGCGGGAGGGCCTACCGGATTACGAGCAGTACTTC.

In its sample, this clone was seen a few times. This chain uses TRBV7-2 with TRBJ1-2; D call uncertain. The V end lost 5 bases, the J end lost 1 base, and 8 bases lay between the germline ends. The CDR3 loop spans 13 amino acids. From germline, CDR1 is SGHTA and CDR2 FQGNSA. This chain's CDR3 is CASSAELNYGYTF. The CDR3 region has the DNA TGTGCCAGCAGCGCTGAACTTAACTATGGCTACACCTTC.

This sequence joins TRBV2 and TRBJ1-2; D ambiguous. Germline V lookup: CDR1 SNHLY, CDR2 FYNNEI. This CDR3 is built from 12 residues. V was clipped by 6 bases and J by 8 bases, with 13 bases between them. The CDR3 DNA follows: TGTGCCAGCAGATTTGATGAGGGCGGCTACACCTTC. Protein: CASRFDEGGYTF.

The gene calls are TRBV5-5 and TRBJ1-2; D may be TRBD1 (5 bases). The length of the CDR3 is 14 residues. Germline V gene data show CDR1 as SGHKS and CDR2 as YYEKEE (reference sequence). The V gene lost 0 bases and the J gene lost 8 bases, with 14 bases spanning the gap. CDR3 nucleotide sequence: TGTGCCAGCAGCTTGGCGGTCGGGACTGGGGGCTACACCTTC. This translates into CASSLAVGTGGYTF.

This chain links TRBV19 with TRBJ1-4, with TRBD1 identical over 9 bases. J gave up 7 bases and V 6 bases, and 9 bases lay outside the gene matches. The CDR3 totals 15 residues. The germline gives CDR1 LNHDA, CDR2 SQIVND (reference sequence). The DNA for the CDR3 is TGTGCCAGTAGGTTCCGGGACAGGGCTCCTGAAAAACTGTTTTTT. It specifies CASRFRDRAPEKLFF.

This clone was detected only once. The rearrangement joins TRBV30 to TRBJ1-1; a possible D gene is TRBD1 (6 bases). CDR1 is GTSNPN, CDR2 SVGIG, per germline (reference sequence). This CDR3 is built from 15 residues. V was clipped by 1 base and J by 0 bases, with 12 bases between them. The CDR3, as DNA: TGTGCCTGGAGTGGCGCAGGGGACATGAACACTGAAGCTTTCTTT. The encoded protein is CAWSGAGDMNTEAFF. Supplemented by reference TRBV30 and TRBJ1-1, the full variable domain reads SQTIHQWPATLVQPVGSPLSLECTVEGTSNPNLYWYRQAAGRGLQLLFYSVGIGQISSEVPQNLSASRPQDRQFILSSKKLLLSDSGFYLCAWSGAGDMNTEAFFGQGTRLTVV.